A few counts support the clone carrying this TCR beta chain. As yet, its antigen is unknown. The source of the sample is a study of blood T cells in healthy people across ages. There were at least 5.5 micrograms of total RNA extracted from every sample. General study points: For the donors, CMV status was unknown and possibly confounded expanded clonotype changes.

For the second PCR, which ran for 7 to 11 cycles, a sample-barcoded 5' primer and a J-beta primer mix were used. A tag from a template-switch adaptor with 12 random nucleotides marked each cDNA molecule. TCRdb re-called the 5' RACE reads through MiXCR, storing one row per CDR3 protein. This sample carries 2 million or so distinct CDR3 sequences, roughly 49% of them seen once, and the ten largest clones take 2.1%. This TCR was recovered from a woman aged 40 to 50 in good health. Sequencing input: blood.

CDR3 residues: CASSYSRTGNTEAFF. For the CDR3, the DNA is TGTGCCAGCAGTTACTCTCGGACAGGGAACACTGAAGCTTTCTTT. The rearrangement joins TRBV6-5 to TRBJ1-1, with TRBD1 identical over 7 bases. CDR3 size: 15 residues. V was pared by 0 bases and J by 1 base, with 2 bases of the junction left unmatched. Germline loops: CDR1 MNHEY, CDR2 SVGAGI.